This T cell receptor beta chain is drawn from a study of identical twins listed by TCRdb under 2016. Study-wide context: The study deep-sequenced TCR alpha and beta repertoires from monozygotic twins, unrelated adults of various ages and cord blood to test whether fetal clonotypes persist. To rule out contamination, the twin experiments were replicated at different times with different library preparation protocols. Results the study describes overall, beyond this receptor: Out-of-frame TCR alpha sequences shared between twins showed an excess of low generation-probability sequences compared with coincidental sharing between unrelated individuals. Fewer insertions were carried by abundant cord blood beta clonotypes, a similar but weaker trend appeared in young adult naive repertoires, and no such trend appeared in memory repertoires. Recombination models systematically underestimated out-of-frame TCR alpha sharing in monozygotic twins but agreed with sharing between unrelated individuals. A weaker excess of twin sharing was found in beta out-of-frame sequences because the signal-to-noise ratio was lowered by fewer shared sequences. Invariant T cells such as MAIT and iNKT could partly confound zero-insertion analyses, though diverse VJ usage argued against this for most clonotypes. Because the same donors could not be followed over many years, the conclusions relied on cross-sectional statistical analysis.

Every donor in the study was a healthy Caucasian. Comments on this clonotype: There is no known antigen for this receptor. Within one base of it there is no much larger clone, and no base qualities were kept.

Via the germline V gene, CDR1 is KGHDR and CDR2 SFDVKD. Trimming removed 2 bases from V and 4 bases from J, leaving 13 bases between the germline ends. The CDR3 has 15 amino acids, counting the end cysteine and phenylalanine. Of the read, only the CDR3 DNA is kept; its 45 bases are in frame from base 1. The library was built by means of 5' RACE. Instrument used: Illumina HiSeq 2000. A universal primer binding site was introduced by template switching, and a unique molecular identifier was present in the final cDNA, enabling accurate counting of TCR cDNA molecules. Specific primers in the conserved constant-segment region were used to synthesize first-strand cDNA for the TCR alpha and beta chains. To control for contamination, each cDNA library was double barcoded with a SMART-Mk sample barcode plus Illumina barcodes. TruSeq adapter sequences and Illumina sample barcodes were added in two successive PCR steps. The TCR alpha and beta cDNA libraries were sequenced on the Illumina HiSeq platform using custom primers. The authors' pipeline ran thus. Unique molecular identifiers were extracted from raw reads with MiGEC, and CDR3 positions were determined with MiXCR. For each individual, recombination models were inferred using an EM algorithm with the repgenHMM and IGoR tools. The tcR package in R was used for shared clonotype analysis, with sharing normalized by the product of cloneset sizes. To study raw recombination without the effects of thymic and clonal selection, out-of-frame nonproductive sequences were analyzed. TCRdb cleaned the public reads at Q25 with fastp, built clones with MiXCR and kept in-frame beta chains. Rows matching on CDR3 protein sequence are summarized as one entry with the most common DNA and genes. In this record, the V and J calls reflect TCRdb's handling and not the investigators' own analysis. The sample table lists 1.5 million to 2 million distinct CDR3 sequences, roughly a third of them with a count of one. About 0.25% of the sample belongs to the ten largest clones.

The sequenced sample was cord blood. The chain is encoded by TRBV24-1 joined to TRBJ1-2; 5 matching bases give a weak D call of TRBD1. The receptor's source is a newborn girl in good health. Here is the DNA: TGTGCCACCAGTGATTCACGGGGCCCTGGCTATGGCTACACCTTC. It is translated as CATSDSRGPGYGYTF.